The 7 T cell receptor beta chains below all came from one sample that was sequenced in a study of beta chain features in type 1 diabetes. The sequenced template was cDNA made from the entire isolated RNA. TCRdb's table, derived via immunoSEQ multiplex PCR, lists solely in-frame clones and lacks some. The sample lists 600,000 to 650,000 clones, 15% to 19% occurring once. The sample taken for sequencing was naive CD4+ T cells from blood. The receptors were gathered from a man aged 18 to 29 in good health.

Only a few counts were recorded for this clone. The CDR3 coding sequence is TGTGCCTGGAGTGTAAATCGGCAGGGGGTTGGCGGGGAGCTGTTTTTT. Protein: CAWSVNRQGVGGELFF. The rearrangement joins TRBV30 to TRBJ2-2, with 7 bases that match TRBD1. Germline V gene sequence: CDR1 GTSNPN, CDR2 SVGIG (reference sequence). The CDR3 is 16 amino acids. Unmatched junction bases numbered 11, after V lost 0 bases and J lost 7 bases. Full variable domain (rest looked up from reference TRBV30 and TRBJ2-2): SQTIHQWPATLVQPVGSPLSLECTVEGTSNPNLYWYRQAAGRGLQLLFYSVGIGQISSEVPQNLSASRPQDRQFILSSKKLLLSDSGFYLCAWSVNRQGVGGELFFGEGSRLTVL.

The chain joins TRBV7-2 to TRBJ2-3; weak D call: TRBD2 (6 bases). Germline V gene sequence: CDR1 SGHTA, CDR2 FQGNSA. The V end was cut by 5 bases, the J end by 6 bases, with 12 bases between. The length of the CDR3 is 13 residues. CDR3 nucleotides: TGTGCCAGCAGCGGGACTCCATTTGATACGCAGTATTTT. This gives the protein CASSGTPFDTQYF. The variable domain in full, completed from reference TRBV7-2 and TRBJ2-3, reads GAGVSQSPSNKVTEKGKDVELRCDPISGHTALYWYRQSLGQGLEFLIYFQGNSAPDKSGLPSDRFSAERTGGSVSTLTIQRTQQEDSAVYLCASSGTPFDTQYFGPGTRLTVL.

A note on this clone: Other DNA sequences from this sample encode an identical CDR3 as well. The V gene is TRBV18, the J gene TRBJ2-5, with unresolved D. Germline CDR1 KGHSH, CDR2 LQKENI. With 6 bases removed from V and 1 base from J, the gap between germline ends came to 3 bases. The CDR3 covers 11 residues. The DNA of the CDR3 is TGTGCCAGCTCTCTCCAAGAGACCCAGTACTTC. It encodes CASSLQETQYF. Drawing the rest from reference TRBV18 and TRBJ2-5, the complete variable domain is NAGVMQNPRHLVRRRGQEARLRCSPMKGHSHVYWYRQLPEEGLKFMVYLQKENIIDESGMPKERFSAEFPKEGPSILRIQQVVRGDSAAYFCASSLQETQYFGPGTRLLVL.

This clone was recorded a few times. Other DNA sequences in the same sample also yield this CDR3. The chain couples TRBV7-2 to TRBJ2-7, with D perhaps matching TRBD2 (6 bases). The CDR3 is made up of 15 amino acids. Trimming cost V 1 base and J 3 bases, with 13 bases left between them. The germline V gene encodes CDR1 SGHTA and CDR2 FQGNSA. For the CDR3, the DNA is TGTGCCAGCAGCTTAGTGGCCGGAGGGAACTACGAGCAGTACTTC. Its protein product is CASSLVAGGNYEQYF.

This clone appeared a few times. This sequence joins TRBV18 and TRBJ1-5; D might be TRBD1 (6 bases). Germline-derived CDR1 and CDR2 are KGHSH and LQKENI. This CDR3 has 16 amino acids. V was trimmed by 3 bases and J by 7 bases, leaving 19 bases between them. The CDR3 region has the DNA TGTGCCAGCTCACCCCCAGGTATACAGGGCCGGCAGCCCCAGCATTTT. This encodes CASSPPGIQGRQPQHF.

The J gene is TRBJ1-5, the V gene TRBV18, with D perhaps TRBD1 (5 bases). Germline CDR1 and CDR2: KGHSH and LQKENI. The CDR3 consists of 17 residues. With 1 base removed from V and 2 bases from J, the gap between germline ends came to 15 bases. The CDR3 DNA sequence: TGTGCCAGCTCACCACGGGGGGACCCGGGGGGCAATCAGCCCCAGCATTTT. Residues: CASSPRGDPGGNQPQHF.

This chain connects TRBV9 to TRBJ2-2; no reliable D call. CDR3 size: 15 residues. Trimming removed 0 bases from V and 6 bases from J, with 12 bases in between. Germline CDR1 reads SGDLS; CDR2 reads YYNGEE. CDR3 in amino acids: CASSVDPRSPGELFF. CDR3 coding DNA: TGTGCCAGCAGCGTAGACCCTCGGAGTCCCGGGGAGCTGTTTTTT.